The rows below give T cell receptor beta chains drawn from one sample of a study of T cells in Graves' hyperthyroidism and ophthalmopathy. Via MiXCR, TCRdb re-called the multiplex PCR reads, giving one row per CDR3 protein. The sample carries a few hundred thousand distinct CDR3 sequences, 46% recorded once. Source material: peripheral blood or thyroid tissue (not recorded which). These receptors originate from a woman between 18 and 30 years old with Graves' hyperthyroidism. CDR3s include the opening cysteine and the closing phenylalanine or tryptophan. D genes are given only for firm matches. Clone sizes are given selectively: once, few, many, or a class where the clone is expanded.

CDR3nt,CDR3aa,abundance,len,v_gene,j_gene,d_gene
TGTGCCAGCAGCTCCAACGTTGGACTAGCGGGAGGAGATGAGCAGTACTTC,CASSSNVGLAGGDEQYF,.,17,TRBV7-2,TRBJ2-7,TRBD2
TGTGCCAGCAGCCGTAAGACAGGGAAGTCGGAGACCCAGTACTTC,CASSRKTGKSETQYF,many,15,TRBV3-1,TRBJ2-5,TRBD1
TGTGCCAGCAGTGAATCAGCGGGCAGCACAGATACGCAGTATTTT,CASSESAGSTDTQYF,.,15,TRBV2,TRBJ2-3,.
TGTGCCAGCAGGTCCGGGTCCCAAGAGACCCAGTACTTC,CASRSGSQETQYF,many,13,TRBV2,TRBJ2-5,.
TGTGCCAGCAGTTTCTCGGCGGGGGGAAAAGAGACCCAGTACTTC,CASSFSAGGKETQYF,many,15,TRBV28,TRBJ2-5,TRBD2
TGCGCCAGCAGCCAAGTTGACAGCACCGGGAAGCTGTTTTTT,CASSQVDSTGKLFF,.,14,TRBV4-1,TRBJ2-2,.
TGTGCCAGCATCCTGGGACTAGCGGGAGGGGAGCTGTTTTTT,CASILGLAGGELFF,few,14,TRBV7-9,TRBJ2-2,TRBD2
TGTGCCAGCAGTGAGGCATTAGGGCCGGTCTCTGGGGCCAACGTCCTGACTTTC,CASSEALGPVSGANVLTF,.,18,TRBV25-1,TRBJ2-6,.
TGCAGCATCCTGACAGGGGACAGGCAGACCCAGTACTTC,CSILTGDRQTQYF,.,13,TRBV29-1,TRBJ2-5,TRBD1
TGTGCCACCAGCAGAGGGACCACACAAGAGACCCAGTACTTC,CATSRGTTQETQYF,.,14,TRBV15,TRBJ2-5,.
TGTGCCAGCAGTTACCCCGGACAGGATAGCAATCAGCCCCAGCATTTT,CASSYPGQDSNQPQHF,few,16,TRBV6-5,TRBJ1-5,TRBD1
TGTGCCAGTAGTGCACAAATTCCGTTCCCCCCATCCTACGAGCAGTACTTC,CASSAQIPFPPSYEQYF,.,17,TRBV19,TRBJ2-7,.
TGTGCCAGCAGCTCCCCGACCCCATGGTCCCAGTACTTC,CASSSPTPWSQYF,many,13,TRBV7-9,TRBJ2-5,.
TGCAGTGCCCCAGGACAGCACAATGAGCAGTTCTTC,CSAPGQHNEQFF,few,12,TRBV20-1,TRBJ2-1,.
TGTGCTAGAGATGCCAGACTAGCGGGAGTAAACGAGCAGTACTTC,CARDARLAGVNEQYF,once,15,TRBV25-1,TRBJ2-7,TRBD2
TGTGCCAGCAGTCGACAGGGGGAAACTGGAAACACCTTC,CASSRQGETGNTF,.,13,TRBV6-6,TRBJ1-2,TRBD1
TGTGCCACCAGTGATTTTAACAGGGGAGGGGAGACCCAGTACTTC,CATSDFNRGGETQYF,once,15,TRBV24-1,TRBJ2-5,.
TGTGCCAGCAGAGGACAGGGGGCGCTGGTCTATGGCTACACCTTC,CASRGQGALVYGYTF,many,15,TRBV2,TRBJ1-2,TRBD1
TGTGCCAGCAGGGGTGCCAGGAACACTGAAGCTTTCTTT,CASRGARNTEAFF,many,13,TRBV2,TRBJ1-1,.
TGTGCCAGCACCTTCAAAAGGGGGGTCAGCAATCAGCCCCAGCATTTT,CASTFKRGVSNQPQHF,many,16,TRBV2,TRBJ1-5,.
TGTGCCAGCAGCGAAGAGATTCGGACTAGGAATGAGCCCCAGCATTTT,CASSEEIRTRNEPQHF,once,16,TRBV5-4,TRBJ1-5,.
TGCAGTGCTAGCATCAGGAACGTCTATAATTCACCCCTCCACTTT,CSASIRNVYNSPLHF,many,15,TRBV20-1,TRBJ1-6,.
TGTGCCAGCAGGTTATTGGAAAGCCAAAGGGGGGAGAATGGCTACACCTTC,CASRLLESQRGENGYTF,.,17,TRBV2,TRBJ1-2,.
TGCAGTGCTAGAGTGGGAGGGCGCGATGGCTACACCTTC,CSARVGGRDGYTF,many,13,TRBV20-1,TRBJ1-2,.
.,CASSLWSGSCFF,.,12,TRBV7-2,TRBJ2-2,.
TGTGCCATCAGGGCGGGACAGCACTCTGGAAACACCATATATTTT,CAIRAGQHSGNTIYF,.,15,TRBV10-3,TRBJ1-3,TRBD1
TGTGCCAGCAGCCAAGGCTGGGGTGAAGAAAAACTGTTTTTT,CASSQGWGEEKLFF,many,14,TRBV5-4,TRBJ1-4,.
TGTGCCATCAGTGGGGGACAGGGCGTCAACCAGCCCCAGCATTTT,CAISGGQGVNQPQHF,.,15,TRBV10-3,TRBJ1-5,TRBD1
TGTGCCAGTAGTACGGGGGGAGCCTACGAGCAGTACTTC,CASSTGGAYEQYF,few,13,TRBV19,TRBJ2-7,TRBD2
TGTGCCACCAGTGAAGTCGGTATCCATCAGCCCCAGCATTTT,CATSEVGIHQPQHF,.,14,TRBV24-1,TRBJ1-5,.
TGTGCCAGTACACCACACCGGGTTTATAGCAATCAGCCCCAGCATTTT,CASTPHRVYSNQPQHF,many,16,TRBV19,TRBJ1-5,.
TGCAGCGTCAGAGGTTTAGGCCAAATGAACACTGAAGCTTTCTTT,CSVRGLGQMNTEAFF,.,15,TRBV29-1,TRBJ1-1,.
TGTGCCAGCAGCTCCACAGGTACCCTTAACTATGGCTACACCTTC,CASSSTGTLNYGYTF,few,15,TRBV5-6,TRBJ1-2,.